The next 16 T cell receptor beta chains were all read from a single sample in a study of spatial heterogeneity in lung cancer. Their target antigens are unknown. Time point noted: sample taken at primary tumor resection. Study results and limitations: Expanded alpha and beta TCR counts within tumors tracked tumor mutation counts.

TCRdb re-called the 5' RACE reads through MiXCR, storing one row per CDR3 protein. Counted here are approximately 2,300 distinct CDR3 sequences, roughly 13% occurring once; the ten biggest clones make up about a tenth. The specimen comprised lung tumor tissue, sampled at surgery. Every receptor here comes from a male donor with early-stage non-small cell lung cancer.

This clonotype has just a few counts. The rearrangement joins TRBV19 to TRBJ2-7; possible D gene TRBD1, 5 bases. Per the germline V gene, CDR1 is LNHDA and CDR2 is SQIVND (reference sequence). This CDR3 contains 15 residues. V shed 3 bases and J shed 3 bases, with 15 bases lying between them. CDR3 in DNA: TGTGCCAGTAGTATCCGGCAGGGAATTCTCTACGAGCAGTACTTC. This codes for CASSIRQGILYEQYF.

This chain joins TRBV7-9 and TRBJ2-3; D is uncertain. Germline loops: CDR1 SEHNR, CDR2 FQNEAQ (reference sequence). The CDR3 runs 13 residues. The germline V and J ends were trimmed by 6 bases and 4 bases, with 11 bases remaining between them. CDR3 DNA: TGTGCCAGCAGGCCGTGGGGTGCAGATACGCAGTATTTT. As protein: CASRPWGADTQYF.

The chain has TRBV20-1 and TRBJ2-7; D ambiguous. CDR3 length: 11 amino acids. Trimming took off 6 bases at V and 2 bases at J, with 8 bases between the two ends. From germline, CDR1 is DFQATT and CDR2 SNEGSKA (reference sequence). CDR3 loop: CSATAAYEQYF. The CDR3 DNA sequence: TGCAGTGCCACAGCCGCCTACGAGCAGTACTTC.

This clonotype is large within its sample. The chain carries TRBV5-1 and TRBJ2-5; a possible D gene is TRBD2 (6 bases). CDR1 is SGHRS and CDR2 is YFSETQ in the germline V gene. V dropped 1 base and J dropped 1 base, with 8 bases sitting between them. The CDR3 loop spans 14 amino acids. CDR3 loop: CASSLLATQETQYF. DNA for the CDR3: TGCGCCAGCAGCTTGCTAGCGACCCAAGAGACCCAGTACTTC.

This clonotype was detected a few times. CDR3 protein: CASSLFRGSTGNTIYF. The CDR3 coding sequence is TGCGCCAGCAGCCTTTTCCGGGGCTCTACGGGAAACACCATATATTTT. The V call is TRBV4-1, the J call TRBJ1-3; a possible D gene is TRBD1 (5 bases). The V and J ends lost 4 bases and 4 bases respectively, with 17 bases between them. CDR3 length: 16 amino acids. Germline CDR1 is MGHRA and CDR2 is YSYEKL.

The rearrangement links TRBV3-1 to TRBJ1-5, with 9 bases fitting TRBD1. Germline loops: CDR1 LGHDT, CDR2 YNNKEL (reference sequence). This CDR3 comprises 17 residues. After removal of 1 base from V and 3 bases from J, the junction contained 7 bases not matched to a gene. CDR3 nucleotide sequence: TGTGCCAGCAGCCAAGGGACCGGGACAGGGACCAATCAGCCCCAGCATTTT. Its protein product is CASSQGTGTGTNQPQHF.

This clonotype was observed a few times. A much larger clone lies a single base off, so this may be a read error. J is TRBJ2-1 and V is TRBV27, with a possible D match to TRBD1 (6 bases). V was shortened by 5 bases and J by 10 bases, with 24 bases between the two germline ends. This CDR3 has 16 amino acids. Germline CDR1 MNHEY, CDR2 SMNVEV (reference sequence). CDR3 sequence reads: CASSPWNSRGPSEQFF. For the CDR3, the DNA is TGTGCCAGCAGTCCCTGGAATAGCAGGGGACCTTCGGAGCAGTTCTTC.

The table lists this clonotype with many counts. This sequence joins TRBV13 and TRBJ2-3; 7 bases match TRBD2. The CDR3 totals 13 residues. Germline V gene data show CDR1 as PRHDT and CDR2 as FYEKMQ (reference sequence). The junction had 3 bases not matched to a gene; V was cut back by 5 bases and J by 4 bases. The CDR3 coding sequence is TGTGCCAGCAGCCTCGCGGGGGCAGATACGCAGTATTTT. Amino acids: CASSLAGADTQYF.

This clonotype turned up a few times. The rearrangement joins TRBV18 to TRBJ2-7; TRBD1 agrees at 8 bases. CDR3 length: 15 amino acids. Germline loops: CDR1 KGHSH, CDR2 LQKENI. The trim removed 3 bases at V and 5 bases at J, leaving 9 bases unmatched. The CDR3 reads CASSPSQGAQNEQYF. The CDR3, as DNA: TGTGCCAGCTCACCCTCGCAGGGGGCGCAGAACGAGCAGTACTTC.

The V and J genes are TRBV12-3 or TRBV12-4 and TRBJ2-1; weak D call: TRBD2 (6 bases). The CDR3 is 21 residues long. V was trimmed by 2 bases and J by 0 bases, leaving 26 bases between them. CDR3 nucleotides: TGTGCCAGCAGTTTAATCTTCAAGTGGCGGGGTAGTATTAGCTCCTACAATGAGCAGTTCTTC. This gives the protein CASSLIFKWRGSISSYNEQFF.

This clonotype was recorded at least ten times. The chain is built from TRBV7-9 and TRBJ2-5; 11 positions match TRBD1. With 6 bases clipped from V and 5 bases from J, the junction kept 5 bases outside the gene matches. CDR1 is SEHNR and CDR2 is FQNEAQ in the germline V gene (reference sequence). CDR3 size: 14 residues. CDR3 sequence reads: CASRGQGVWETQYF. The CDR3 bases are TGTGCCAGCAGGGGACAGGGGGTCTGGGAGACCCAGTACTTC.

This clonotype is large. The V and J genes are TRBV12-3 or TRBV12-4 and TRBJ2-7, with D unresolved. Trimming removed 3 bases from V and 7 bases from J, with 4 bases in between. The length of the CDR3 is 10 residues. The CDR3: CASSFGEQYF. The CDR3, as DNA: TGTGCCAGCAGTTTCGGTGAGCAGTACTTC.

This chain uses TRBV15 with TRBJ2-5; D gene unclear. The CDR3 length is 14 residues. Germline V lookup: CDR1 LNHNV, CDR2 YYDKDF (reference sequence). Trimming cost V 0 bases and J 0 bases, with 5 bases left between them. CDR3 in DNA: TGTGCCACCAGCAGAGAATTGAACCAAGAGACCCAGTACTTC. It specifies CATSRELNQETQYF.

V is TRBV12-3 or TRBV12-4 and J is TRBJ2-3; 8 bases map to TRBD2. The CDR3 is 19 amino acids. After removal of 6 bases from V and 1 base from J, the junction contained 18 bases not matched to a gene. CDR3 amino acids: CASSYPLGGEAGGTDTQYF. CDR3 nucleotide sequence: TGTGCCAGCAGCTACCCGCTCGGGGGCGAAGCGGGGGGCACAGATACGCAGTATTTT.

This clonotype is deemed large. The V call is TRBV9, the J call TRBJ1-5, with a weak D call TRBD1 (6 bases). Germline V gene lookup returns CDR1 SGDLS and CDR2 YYNGEE. The V end was cut by 0 bases, the J end by 5 bases, with 12 bases between. This CDR3 has 15 amino acids. This CDR3 is CASSVAPQGDQPQHF. In DNA, the CDR3 is TGTGCCAGCAGCGTAGCTCCACAGGGCGATCAGCCCCAGCATTTT.

This clonotype is categorized as medium-sized (0.01 to 0.1%). The chain combines TRBV29-1 with TRBJ2-7; 8 bases match TRBD1. The V gene end was trimmed by 7 bases and the J gene end by 2 bases; junction bases not matched to a gene: 7. Germline V gene sequence: CDR1 SQVTM, CDR2 ANQGSEA. The length of the CDR3 is 13 residues. The DNA for the CDR3 is TGCAGCGCGAAAGACAGGGGTACCTACGAGCAGTACTTC. Translated, it gives CSAKDRGTYEQYF.